These 26 T cell receptor beta chains share one sample of origin, sequenced in a study of Graves' ophthalmopathy and Graves' hyperthyroidism. Amplifying from RNA transcripts, the study obtained TCR beta CDR3 regions. The authors performed first-round RT-PCR with HTBI primers and then a second-round multiplex PCR. Using its own MiXCR run on the multiplex PCR reads, TCRdb lists one record per CDR3 protein. Among roughly 610,000 distinct CDR3 sequences listed, 22% were seen once. The specimen sequenced was peripheral blood. The receptors shown here come from a woman aged 18-35 years with stable Graves' hyperthyroidism. Some clones in this sample may be carry-over from other donors' samples.

This clonotype was found many times. The rearrangement joins TRBV20-1 to TRBJ2-7; TRBD2 might be the D (6 bases). V was cut by 4 bases and J by 4 bases, with 17 bases left in between. The CDR3 extends over 14 amino acids. CDR1 is DFQATT, CDR2 SNEGSKA, per germline (reference sequence). CDR3 DNA sequence: TGCAGTGCTACCCTCCTGGCGGGGCGGTACGAGCAGTACTTC. Its protein product is CSATLLAGRYEQYF.

This clonotype has at least ten counts. This chain connects TRBV13 to TRBJ1-3; no definite D call. The CDR3 consists of 14 residues. V lost 7 bases, J lost 0 bases, and 10 bases lay in between. Germline V gene lookup returns CDR1 PRHDT and CDR2 FYEKMQ (reference sequence). CDR3 in amino acids: CASTQTDSGNTIYF. CDR3 nucleotide sequence: TGTGCCAGCACTCAGACGGACTCTGGAAACACCATATATTTT.

About this clonotype: With a much larger clone just one base away, this may be a read error. CDR3 in DNA: TGTGCCAGCAGCTCCGGGACTAGCGGGAGAGTGGGGTCGTACGAGCAGGACTTC. Translating gives CASSSGTSGRVGSYEQDF. This chain uses TRBV11-1 with TRBJ2-7; 14 nucleotides align to TRBD2. This CDR3 contains 18 residues. In germline, CDR1 is SGHAT, CDR2 FQDESV (reference sequence). Full variable domain (missing parts from reference TRBV11-1 and TRBJ2-7): EAEVAQSPRYKITEKSQAVAFWCDPISGHATLYWYRQILGQGPELLVQFQDESVVDDSQLPKDRFSAERLKGVDSTLKIQPAELGDSAMYLCASSSGTSGRVGSYEQDFGPGTRLTVT.

This clonotype has at least ten counts. The chain joins TRBV11-2 to TRBJ1-3; D remains unclear. CDR1 and CDR2 (germline): SGHAT, FQNNGV. The CDR3 runs to 12 residues. V shed 4 bases and J shed 8 bases, with 9 bases lying between them. Here the CDR3 DNA reads TGTGCCAGCAGCTCGCCTGGCCACACCATATATTTT. Translated, it gives CASSSPGHTIYF.

Concerning this clonotype itself: It is likely a read error, because the conserved phenylalanine at the end of the CDR3 is missing. CDR3 DNA sequence: TGTGCCAGCAGCTTAGGGTTCGAAGAGACCCAGTACTAC. This sequence encodes CASSLGFEETQYY. V usage is TRBV7-9 and J usage is TRBJ2-5; D is unclear. Trimming left V 1 base short and J 3 bases short, with 6 bases between. Germline assignment: CDR1 SEHNR and CDR2 FQNEAQ (reference sequence). The CDR3 runs to 13 residues.

On this clonotype: This sequence may be a read error, since a much larger clone differs from it by one base. This sequence joins TRBV28 and TRBJ2-7; the D gene is possibly TRBD1 (6 bases). CDR3 length equals 14 residues. Germline values: CDR1 MDHEN, CDR2 SYDVKM. The chain's CDR3 is CANSTSGETYEQYF. Here the CDR3 DNA reads TGTGCCAACAGTACCTCAGGGGAGACCTACGAGCAGTACTTC.

The table lists this clonotype with many counts. V is TRBV13 and J is TRBJ2-7, with TRBD1 matching 7 bases. V shed 3 bases, J shed 4 bases, and the junction held 0 bases outside the gene matches. Germline V gene sequence: CDR1 PRHDT, CDR2 FYEKMQ (reference sequence). The CDR3 has 12 amino acids. CDR3 sequence reads: CASSLGQYEQYF. As DNA, the CDR3 is TGTGCCAGCAGCTTGGGACAGTACGAGCAGTACTTC.

The chain employs TRBV11-2 and TRBJ1-2; 8 nucleotides line up with TRBD1. The CDR3 covers 15 residues. Trimming at V came to 7 bases and at J to 7 bases, leaving 14 bases not matched to a gene. CDR1 is SGHAT and CDR2 is FQNNGV in the germline V gene. The CDR3 loop is CASTLGDRGSRGYTF. The CDR3 DNA reads as TGTGCCAGCACCCTTGGAGACAGGGGATCCCGTGGCTACACCTTC. The full variable domain, in which reference TRBV11-2 and TRBJ1-2 provide the parts outside the CDR3, is EAGVAQSPRYKIIEKRQSVAFWCNPISGHATLYWYQQILGQGPKLLIQFQNNGVVDDSQLPKDRFSAERLKGVDSTLKIQPAKLEDSAVYLCASTLGDRGSRGYTFGSGTRLTVV.

This clonotype was counted many times. The chain carries TRBV11-2 and TRBJ1-2; D is unclear. This CDR3 is built from 14 residues. CDR1 is SGHAT and CDR2 is FQNNGV in the germline V gene. The ends were cut back, 0 bases at V and 4 bases at J, with 9 bases in the middle. CDR3 sequence reads: CASSLDWASYGYTF. DNA for the CDR3: TGTGCCAGCAGCTTAGATTGGGCAAGCTATGGCTACACCTTC. Combining the CDR3 with reference TRBV11-2 and TRBJ1-2 gives the whole variable domain EAGVAQSPRYKIIEKRQSVAFWCNPISGHATLYWYQQILGQGPKLLIQFQNNGVVDDSQLPKDRFSAERLKGVDSTLKIQPAKLEDSAVYLCASSLDWASYGYTFGSGTRLTVV.

The rearrangement joins TRBV27 to TRBJ1-2, with TRBD1 as a possible D gene (6 bases). Trimming removed 6 bases at V and 8 bases at J, with 22 bases between. From germline, CDR1 is MNHEY and CDR2 SMNVEV (reference sequence). The CDR3 has 15 residues. CDR3 nucleotide sequence: TGTGCCAGCAGGAGGGGGTACAGCGACTCGAAGGGCTACACCTTC. Its translation is CASRRGYSDSKGYTF.

This clonotype was seen at least ten times. V gene TRBV28 combines with J gene TRBJ2-2; no reliable D call. Trimming pared 3 bases from V and 1 base from J, leaving 6 bases between. The CDR3 is 14 amino acids. Germline V gives CDR1 MDHEN, CDR2 SYDVKM. This CDR3 is CASSLYGNTGELFF. The CDR3 region has the DNA TGTGCCAGCAGTTTGTACGGGAACACCGGGGAGCTGTTTTTT. The complete variable domain, with remaining parts taken from reference TRBV28 and TRBJ2-2, reads DVKVTQSSRYLVKRTGEKVFLECVQDMDHENMFWYRQDPGLGLRLIYFSYDVKMKEKGDIPEGYSVSREKKERFSLILESASTNQTSMYLCASSLYGNTGELFFGEGSRLTVL.

This clonotype occurred many times. This chain uses TRBV12-5 with TRBJ2-1; maybe TRBD1 (6 bases). Trimming shortened V by 2 bases and J by 6 bases, and 14 bases separated the two germline ends. This CDR3 spans 15 amino acids. Looked up from germline, CDR1 is LGHNT and CDR2 is FRNRAP. CDR3 DNA sequence: TGTGCTAGTGGTTTGACTGGACAGTCGGGCAATGAGCAGTTCTTC. This codes for CASGLTGQSGNEQFF. Combining the CDR3 with reference TRBV12-5 and TRBJ2-1 gives the whole variable domain DARVTQTPRHKVTEMGQEVTMRCQPILGHNTVFWYRQTMMQGLELLAYFRNRAPLDDSGMPKDRFSAEMPDATLATLKIQPSEPRDSAVYFCASGLTGQSGNEQFFGPGTRLTVL.

This clonotype occurred many times. J is TRBJ1-1 and V is TRBV12-3 or TRBV12-4, with D tentatively TRBD1 (6 bases). CDR3 length equals 13 residues. With 5 bases removed from V and 3 bases from J, the gap between germline ends came to 10 bases. CDR3 coding DNA: TGTGCCAGCAGTCCAACAGGGTACACTGAAGCTTTCTTT. Its translation is CASSPTGYTEAFF.

The V call is TRBV12-5, the J call TRBJ2-6; D unclear. The CDR3 runs 15 residues. V lost 5 bases, J lost 2 bases, and 10 bases lay in between. Germline V CDR1 and CDR2: LGHNT, FRNRAP. CDR3 bases: TGTGCTAGTGGTCCCCAGATACCTGGGGCCAACGTCCTGACTTTC. Translated, it gives CASGPQIPGANVLTF. Drawing the rest from reference TRBV12-5 and TRBJ2-6, the complete variable domain is DARVTQTPRHKVTEMGQEVTMRCQPILGHNTVFWYRQTMMQGLELLAYFRNRAPLDDSGMPKDRFSAEMPDATLATLKIQPSEPRDSAVYFCASGPQIPGANVLTFGAGSRLTVL.

This clonotype showed up many times. The chain joins TRBV5-5 to TRBJ1-1; 12 positions match TRBD1. The CDR3 totals 15 residues. With 2 bases clipped from V and 4 bases from J, the junction kept 3 bases outside the gene matches. CDR1 is SGHKS, CDR2 YYEKEE, per germline (reference sequence). The CDR3 DNA reads as TGTGCCAGCAGCTTTGGGACAGGGGGCATCACTGAAGCTTTCTTT. Amino acids: CASSFGTGGITEAFF.

In its sample, this clonotype was seen a few times. The chain couples TRBV10-3 to TRBJ1-1, with D possibly matching TRBD1 (6 bases). This CDR3 is 13 amino acids long. The V gene lost 10 bases and the J gene lost 0 bases, with 12 bases spanning the gap. Germline CDR1 reads ENHRY; CDR2 reads SYGVKD. CDR3 amino acids: CATIDRLNTEAFF. CDR3 bases: TGTGCCACCATTGACAGGCTGAACACTGAAGCTTTCTTT.

This clonotype occurred many times. The rearrangement joins TRBV6-2 or TRBV6-3 to TRBJ1-5, with 11 bases fitting TRBD1. Germline-derived CDR1 and CDR2 are MNHEY and SVGEGT. The ends lost 2 bases at V and 2 bases at J; junction bases unmatched: 5. This CDR3 has 17 residues. The CDR3 loop is CASSYLGQGAGNQPQHF. CDR3 sequence (DNA): TGTGCCAGCAGTTACCTTGGACAGGGGGCCGGCAATCAGCCCCAGCATTTT.

This clonotype has a count of ten or more. The chain couples TRBV5-1 to TRBJ2-5; possibly TRBD1 for D (6 bases). Germline loops: CDR1 SGHRS, CDR2 YFSETQ. The CDR3 runs 15 residues. V lost 5 bases to trimming and J lost 0 bases, with 14 bases between them. As DNA, the CDR3 is TGCGCCAGCAGGGCCCGAGGGGGTTACCAAGAGACCCAGTACTTC. It specifies CASRARGGYQETQYF.

This clonotype has at least ten counts. The genes are TRBV28 and TRBJ1-2; 7 nucleotides agree with TRBD1. This CDR3 is built from 15 residues. CDR1 and CDR2 (germline): MDHEN, SYDVKM. With V trimmed by 5 bases and J by 3 bases, 9 bases remained unmatched. DNA for the CDR3: TGTGCCAGCAGTCCCCCGGGACAGAATTACTATGGCTACACCTTC. Translated: CASSPPGQNYYGYTF.

This clonotype was recorded only once. The conserved phenylalanine or tryptophan normally closing the CDR3 is absent here, so this likely arose from a read error. The gene calls are TRBV9 and TRBJ1-2; 8 nucleotides match TRBD1. Germline CDR1 reads SGDLS; CDR2 reads YYNGEE. V lost 3 bases to trimming and J lost 9 bases; unmatched junction nucleotides: 10. The CDR3 runs 14 residues. The CDR3: CASSAGQGLSRYTY. CDR3 nucleotide sequence: TGTGCCAGCAGCGCCGGACAGGGCCTCTCTCGCTACACCTAC.

At least ten counts were recorded for this clonotype. The rearrangement joins TRBV30 to TRBJ1-6; TRBD1 matches 7 bases. The germline V gene has CDR1 GTSNPN and CDR2 SVGIG (reference sequence). The CDR3 length is 17 residues. V dropped 3 bases and J dropped 0; count of bases not matched to a gene: 8. The CDR3 protein is CAWSRGRDSSYNSPLHF. The CDR3 DNA follows: TGTGCCTGGAGCAGGGGCAGGGACAGCTCCTATAATTCACCCCTCCACTTT. The full variable domain, its missing parts supplied by reference TRBV30 and TRBJ1-6, is SQTIHQWPATLVQPVGSPLSLECTVEGTSNPNLYWYRQAAGRGLQLLFYSVGIGQISSEVPQNLSASRPQDRQFILSSKKLLLSDSGFYLCAWSRGRDSSYNSPLHFGNGTRLTVT.

This clonotype has only a few counts. The chain is built from TRBV3-1 and TRBJ1-2; D uncertain. Per the germline V gene, CDR1 is LGHDT and CDR2 is YNNKEL (reference sequence). The CDR3 has 13 residues. Between the trimmed V and J ends, which lost 3 bases and 5 bases, there was a span of 10 bases. The CDR3 protein is CASSHKGPYGYTF. CDR3 nucleotides: TGTGCCAGCAGCCACAAAGGACCGTATGGCTACACCTTC.

This clonotype has at least ten counts. V gene TRBV7-9 combines with J gene TRBJ2-5; TRBD1 might be the D (5 bases). Germline CDR1 SEHNR, CDR2 FQNEAQ (reference sequence). The CDR3 sequence is 15 residues long. Trimming pared 0 bases from V and 5 bases from J, leaving 13 bases between. The CDR3 reads CASSLAMAGPETQYF. CDR3 nucleotide sequence: TGTGCCAGCAGCTTAGCCATGGCAGGGCCGGAGACCCAGTACTTC.

This clonotype was seen many times. The chain employs TRBV15 and TRBJ2-5; D gene uncertain. The CDR3 length is 14 residues. V was pared by 0 bases and J by 2 bases, with 7 bases between. The germline CDR1 and CDR2 sequences are LNHNV and YYDKDF (reference sequence). The CDR3 here is CATSRDRQQETQYF. The DNA for the CDR3 is TGTGCCACCAGCAGAGATCGCCAACAAGAGACCCAGTACTTC.

This clonotype came up many times. CDR3 amino acids: CASFGAAAKNIQYF. CDR3 coding DNA: TGTGCCAGCTTCGGGGCGGCAGCCAAAAACATTCAGTACTTC. The chain uses TRBV6-1 and TRBJ2-4, with D perhaps assigned TRBD1 or TRBD2 (5 bases each). The germline V and J ends were trimmed by 8 bases and 0 bases, with 11 bases remaining between them. Germline CDR1 reads MNHNS; CDR2 reads SASEGT. CDR3 size: 14 residues.

The CDR3 loop is CASSPRPGVTGELFF. For the CDR3, the DNA is TGTGCCAGCAGTCCTCGACCAGGGGTCACCGGGGAGCTGTTTTTT. The rearrangement joins TRBV28 to TRBJ2-2; D is perhaps TRBD1 (6 bases). The CDR3 contains 15 residues. CDR1 and CDR2 (germline): MDHEN, SYDVKM. Trimming removed 5 bases at V and 4 bases at J, with 14 bases between.